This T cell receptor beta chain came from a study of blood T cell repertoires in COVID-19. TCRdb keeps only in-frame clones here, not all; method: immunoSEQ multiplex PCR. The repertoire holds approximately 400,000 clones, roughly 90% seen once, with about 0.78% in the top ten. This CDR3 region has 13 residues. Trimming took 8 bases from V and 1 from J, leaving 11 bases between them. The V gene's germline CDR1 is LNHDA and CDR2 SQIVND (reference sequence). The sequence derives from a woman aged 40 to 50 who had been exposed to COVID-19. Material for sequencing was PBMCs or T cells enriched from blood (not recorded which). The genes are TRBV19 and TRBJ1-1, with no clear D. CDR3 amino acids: CASGEHRNTEAFF. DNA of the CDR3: TGTGCCAGTGGTGAACACAGGAACACTGAAGCTTTCTTT.